The 7 T cell receptor beta chains reported below all come from one sample, sequenced in a study of T cells in localized non-small cell lung cancer (TCRdb year 2020). The library was made by the immunoSEQ multiplex PCR assay. TCRdb's version of the immuneACCESS table is confined to in-frame rearrangements and falls short of the full clone set. An unresolved V gene accounts for under half of the shortfall where checked; the remainder is of unknown origin. Here the sample has more than 9,000 clones; nearly 50% occur a single time. The top ten constitute around 4% of the sample. The sample was lymph node tissue, taken before any cancer treatment. The receptors shown here come from a woman aged 35 to 70 with stage II squamous cell lung carcinoma.

A few counts support this clone. The chain is built from TRBV7-7 and TRBJ1-4; TRBD1 is a possible D gene (6 bases). Deletions cut 2 bases from V and 7 bases from J, with 14 bases between. The germline V gene encodes CDR1 SSHAT and CDR2 FNYEAQ (reference sequence). This CDR3 spans 15 amino acids. This CDR3 reads CASSLLGGAGEKLFF. CDR3 DNA sequence: TGTGCCAGCAGCTTACTGGGGGGCGCGGGTGAAAAACTGTTTTTT.

This clone was seen only a few times. The chain recombines TRBV6-8 with TRBJ1-2; the match to TRBD1 covers 10 bases. CDR1 MNHGY and CDR2 SAAAGT come from the germline V gene. J lost 5 bases, V lost 9 bases, and 12 bases had no gene match. CDR3 length: 15 amino acids. CDR3: CASVPLGQGHYGYTF. In nucleotides, the CDR3 is TGTGCCAGTGTACCGCTGGGACAGGGGCATTATGGCTACACCTTC.

This clone has a count of ten or more. At least one base is unread or ambiguous, so its residue appears as X. The chain uses TRBV6-1 and TRBJ1-1; the D is unclear. Trimming left V 1 base short and J 1 base short, with 4 bases between. Germline V CDR1 and CDR2: MNHNS, SASEGT. The CDR3 consists of 13 residues. The CDR3 DNA follows: TGTGCCAGCAGTGAAGGGSAGAACACTGAAGCTTTCTTT. Its translation: CASSEGXNTEAFF.

V usage is TRBV7-5 and J usage is TRBJ2-7; the D call in the table, TRBD1, was not verified against the DNA. TRBV7-5 is flagged as a pseudogene. The CDR3 is 15 amino acids. The CDR3 nucleotides read TGTGCCAGCAGCCAAATGACAGGGGCCCAGGGCGAGCAGTACTTC. It translates to CASSQMTGAQGEQYF.

V gene TRBV11-3 combines with J gene TRBJ1-2, with 9 bases identical to TRBD1. Germline CDR1 is SGHNT and CDR2 is YENEEA. The CDR3 has 14 amino acids. The junction had 9 bases not matched to a gene; V was cut back by 5 bases and J by 8 bases. The CDR3 is CASSPQDRGGGYTF. The CDR3 nucleotides are TGTGCCAGCAGCCCCCAGGACAGGGGTGGAGGCTACACCTTC.

The CDR3 DNA sequence: TGCGCCAGCAGCCTAAGTAATGGCCTCCTGGACAGGGGGATTGATCAGCCCCAGCATTTT. Its protein product is CASSLSNGLLDRGIDQPQHF. This sequence joins TRBV23-1 and TRBJ1-5; 10 bases fit TRBD1. TRBV23-1 is designated an ORF whose function remains uncertain. This CDR3 has 20 amino acids. J lost 5 bases, V lost 6 bases, and 22 bases had no gene match.

This clone is classed as large (0.1 to 1%). The chain recombines TRBV11-3 with TRBJ1-2, with TRBD1 identical over 8 bases. Per germline, CDR1 SGHNT and CDR2 YENEEA. The length of the CDR3 is 14 residues. The V gene end was trimmed by 3 bases and the J gene end by 10 bases; junction bases not matched to a gene: 10. CDR3 bases: TGTGCCAGCAGCTTGCTTAGGACAGGGCCTGACTACACCTTC. This gives the protein CASSLLRTGPDYTF.